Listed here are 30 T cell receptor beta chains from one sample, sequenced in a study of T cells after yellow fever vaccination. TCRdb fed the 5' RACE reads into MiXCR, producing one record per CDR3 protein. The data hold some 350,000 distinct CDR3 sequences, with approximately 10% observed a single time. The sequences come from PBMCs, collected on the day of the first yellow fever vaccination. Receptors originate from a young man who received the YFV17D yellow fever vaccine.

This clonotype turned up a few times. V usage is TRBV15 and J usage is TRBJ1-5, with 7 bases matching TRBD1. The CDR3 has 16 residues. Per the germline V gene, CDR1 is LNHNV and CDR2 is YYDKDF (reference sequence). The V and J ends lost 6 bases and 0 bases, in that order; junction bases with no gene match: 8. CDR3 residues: CATRAGQSYSNQPQHF. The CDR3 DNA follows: TGTGCCACCAGGGCGGGACAGAGTTATAGCAATCAGCCCCAGCATTTT.

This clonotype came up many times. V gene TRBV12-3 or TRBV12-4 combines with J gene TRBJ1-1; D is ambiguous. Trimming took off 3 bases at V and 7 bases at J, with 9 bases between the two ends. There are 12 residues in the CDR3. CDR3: CASSFGGIEAFF. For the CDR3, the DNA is TGTGCCAGCAGTTTCGGTGGGATTGAAGCTTTCTTT.

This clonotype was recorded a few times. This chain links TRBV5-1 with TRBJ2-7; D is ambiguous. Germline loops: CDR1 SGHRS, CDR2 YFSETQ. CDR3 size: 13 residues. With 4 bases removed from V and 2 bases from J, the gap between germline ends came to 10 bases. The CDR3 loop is CASSARTAYEQYF. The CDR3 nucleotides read TGCGCCAGCAGCGCACGTACGGCCTACGAGCAGTACTTC.

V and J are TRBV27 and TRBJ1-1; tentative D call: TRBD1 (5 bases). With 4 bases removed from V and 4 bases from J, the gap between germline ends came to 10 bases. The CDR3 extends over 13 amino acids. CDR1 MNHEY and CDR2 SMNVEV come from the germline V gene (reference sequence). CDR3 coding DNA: TGTGCCAGCAGTTGGGGGGACGGCACTGAAGCTTTCTTT. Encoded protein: CASSWGDGTEAFF.

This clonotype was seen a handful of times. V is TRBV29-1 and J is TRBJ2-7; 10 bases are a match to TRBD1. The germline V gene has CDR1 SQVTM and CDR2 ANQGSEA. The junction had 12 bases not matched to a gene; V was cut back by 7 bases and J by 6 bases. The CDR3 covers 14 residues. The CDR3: CSGMMTGGGGEQYF. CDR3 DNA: TGCAGCGGGATGATGACAGGGGGCGGCGGCGAGCAGTACTTC.

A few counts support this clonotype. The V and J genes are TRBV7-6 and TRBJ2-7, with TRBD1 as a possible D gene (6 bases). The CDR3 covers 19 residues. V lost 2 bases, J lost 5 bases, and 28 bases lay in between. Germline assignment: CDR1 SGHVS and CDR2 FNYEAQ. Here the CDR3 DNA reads TGTGCCAGCAGCTTAACGACACACTGGGACACCCGATTTTGGGACGAGCAGTACGTC. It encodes CASSLTTHWDTRFWDEQYV.

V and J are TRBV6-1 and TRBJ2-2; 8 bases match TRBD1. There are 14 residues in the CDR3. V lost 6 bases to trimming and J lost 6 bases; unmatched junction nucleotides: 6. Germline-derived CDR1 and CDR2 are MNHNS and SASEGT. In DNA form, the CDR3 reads TGTGCCAGCAGAACAGGGGGAAGGGCCGGGGAGCTGTTTTTT. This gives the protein CASRTGGRAGELFF.

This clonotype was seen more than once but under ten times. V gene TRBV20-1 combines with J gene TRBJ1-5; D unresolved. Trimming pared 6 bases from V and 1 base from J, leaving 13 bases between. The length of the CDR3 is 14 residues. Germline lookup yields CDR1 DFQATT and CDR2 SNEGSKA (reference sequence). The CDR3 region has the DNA TGCAGTGCCTTCTTAGGGCAGAGCAATCAGCCCCAGCATTTT. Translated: CSAFLGQSNQPQHF.

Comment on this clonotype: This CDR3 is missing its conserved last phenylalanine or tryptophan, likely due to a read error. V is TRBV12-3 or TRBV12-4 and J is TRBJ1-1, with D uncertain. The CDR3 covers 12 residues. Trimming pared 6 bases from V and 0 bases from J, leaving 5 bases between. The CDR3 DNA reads TGTGCCAGCAGGGTCCTGAACACTGAAGCTTTCATT. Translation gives CASRVLNTEAFI.

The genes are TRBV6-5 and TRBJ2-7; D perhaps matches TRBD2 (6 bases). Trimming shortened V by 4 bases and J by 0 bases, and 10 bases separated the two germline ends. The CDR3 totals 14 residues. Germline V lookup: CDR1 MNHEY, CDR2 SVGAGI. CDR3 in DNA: TGTGCCAGCAGTTCCTCTAGCGACTCCTACGAGCAGTACTTC. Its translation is CASSSSSDSYEQYF.

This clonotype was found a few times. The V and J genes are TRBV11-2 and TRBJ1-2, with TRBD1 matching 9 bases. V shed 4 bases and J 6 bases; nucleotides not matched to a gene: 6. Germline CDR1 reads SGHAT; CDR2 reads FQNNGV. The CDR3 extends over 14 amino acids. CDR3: CASSSIRDRDGYTF. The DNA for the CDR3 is TGTGCCAGCAGCTCAATCCGGGACAGGGATGGCTACACCTTC.

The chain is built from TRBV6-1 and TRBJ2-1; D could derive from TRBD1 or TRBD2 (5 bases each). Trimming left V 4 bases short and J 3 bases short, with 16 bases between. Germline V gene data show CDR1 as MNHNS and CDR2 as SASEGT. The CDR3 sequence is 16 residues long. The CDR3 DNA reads TGTGCCAGCAGTGGGCAGGGAGCGGCGATCTACAATGAGCAGTTCTTC. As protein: CASSGQGAAIYNEQFF.

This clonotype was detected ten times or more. CDR3: CASRARSSGNTIYF. The CDR3 DNA follows: TGTGCCAGCAGGGCACGGAGCTCTGGAAACACCATATATTTT. The chain is built from TRBV6-1 and TRBJ1-3; D not resolved. V was clipped by 6 bases and J by 0 bases, with 9 bases between them. Germline loops: CDR1 MNHNS, CDR2 SASEGT. CDR3 length: 14 residues.

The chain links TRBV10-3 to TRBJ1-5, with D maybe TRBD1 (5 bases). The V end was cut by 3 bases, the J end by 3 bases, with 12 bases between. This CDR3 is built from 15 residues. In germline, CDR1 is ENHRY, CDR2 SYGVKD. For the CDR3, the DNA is TGTGCCATCAGTGAAACACAGGTATTCAATCAGCCCCAGCATTTT. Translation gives CAISETQVFNQPQHF.

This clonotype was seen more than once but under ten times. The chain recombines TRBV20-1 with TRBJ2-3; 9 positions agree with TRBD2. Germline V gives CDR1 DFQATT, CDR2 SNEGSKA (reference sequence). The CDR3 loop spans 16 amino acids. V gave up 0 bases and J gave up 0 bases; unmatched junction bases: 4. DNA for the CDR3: TGCAGTGCTAGAGACTGGAGCGGGGGGAGCACAGATACGCAGTATTTT. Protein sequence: CSARDWSGGSTDTQYF.

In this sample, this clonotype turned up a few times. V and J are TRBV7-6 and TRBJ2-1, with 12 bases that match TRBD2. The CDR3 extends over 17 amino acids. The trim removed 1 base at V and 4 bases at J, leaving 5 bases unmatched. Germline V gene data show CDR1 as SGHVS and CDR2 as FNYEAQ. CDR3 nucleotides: TGTGCCAGCAGCTTAGAACTAGCGGGGGGACCATACAATGAGCAGTTCTTC. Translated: CASSLELAGGPYNEQFF.

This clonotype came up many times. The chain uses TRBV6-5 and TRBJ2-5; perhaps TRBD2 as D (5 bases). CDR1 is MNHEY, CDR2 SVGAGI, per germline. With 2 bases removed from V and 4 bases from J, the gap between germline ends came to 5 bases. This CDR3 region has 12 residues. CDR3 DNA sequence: TGTGCCAGCAGTTACGAGGGAGAGACCCAGTACTTC. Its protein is CASSYEGETQYF.

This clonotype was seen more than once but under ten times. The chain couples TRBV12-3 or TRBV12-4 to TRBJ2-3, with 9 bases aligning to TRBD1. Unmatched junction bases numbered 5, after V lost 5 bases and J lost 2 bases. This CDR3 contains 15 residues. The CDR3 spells CASSNRQGVTDTQYF. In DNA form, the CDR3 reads TGTGCCAGCAGTAACCGACAGGGGGTCACAGATACGCAGTATTTT.

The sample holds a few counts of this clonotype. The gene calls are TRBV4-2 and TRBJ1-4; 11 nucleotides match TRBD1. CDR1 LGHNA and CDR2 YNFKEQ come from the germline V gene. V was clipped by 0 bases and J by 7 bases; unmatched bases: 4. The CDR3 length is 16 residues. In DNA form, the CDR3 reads TGTGCCAGCAGCCAAGATCGGGACAGGGGGAGTGAAAAACTGTTTTTT. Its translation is CASSQDRDRGSEKLFF.

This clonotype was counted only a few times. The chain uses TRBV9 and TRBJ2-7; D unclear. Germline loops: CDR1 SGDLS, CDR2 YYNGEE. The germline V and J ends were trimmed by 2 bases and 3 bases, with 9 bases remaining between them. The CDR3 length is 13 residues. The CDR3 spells CASSVDGNYEQYF. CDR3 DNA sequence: TGTGCCAGCAGCGTGGACGGTAACTACGAGCAGTACTTC.

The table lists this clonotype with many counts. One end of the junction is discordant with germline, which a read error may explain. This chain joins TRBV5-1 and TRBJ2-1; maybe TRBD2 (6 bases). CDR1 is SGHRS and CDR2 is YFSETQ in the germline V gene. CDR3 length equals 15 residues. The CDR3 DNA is TGTGCCAGCAGCTTGGACGGGAGCTCCTACAATGAGCAGTTCTTC. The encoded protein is CASSLDGSSYNEQFF. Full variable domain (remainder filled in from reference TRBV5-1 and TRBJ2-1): KAGVTQTPRYLIKTRGQQVTLSCSPISGHRSVSWYQQTPGQGLQFLFEYFSETQRNKGNFPGRFSGRQFSNSRSEMNVSTLELGDSALYLCASSLDGSSYNEQFFGPGTRLTVL.

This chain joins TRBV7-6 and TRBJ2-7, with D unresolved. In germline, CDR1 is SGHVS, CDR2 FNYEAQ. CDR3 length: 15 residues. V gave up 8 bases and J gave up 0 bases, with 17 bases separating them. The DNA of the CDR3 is TGTGCCAGCCAGCCTGAGTCAGAACGCTCCTACGAGCAGTACTTC. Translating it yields CASQPESERSYEQYF.

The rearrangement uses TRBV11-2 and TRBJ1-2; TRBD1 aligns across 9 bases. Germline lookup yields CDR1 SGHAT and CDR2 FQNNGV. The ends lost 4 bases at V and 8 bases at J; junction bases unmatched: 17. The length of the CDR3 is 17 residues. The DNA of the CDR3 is TGTGCCAGCAGCTCCATTAACCCGGACAGGGGTTGGAGAGGCTACACCTTC. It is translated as CASSSINPDRGWRGYTF.

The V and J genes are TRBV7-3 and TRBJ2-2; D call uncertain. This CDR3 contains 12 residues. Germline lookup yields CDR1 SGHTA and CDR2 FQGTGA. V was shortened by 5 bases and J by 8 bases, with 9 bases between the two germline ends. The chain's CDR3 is CASSLTPGELFF. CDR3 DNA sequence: TGTGCCAGCAGCCTTACCCCAGGGGAGCTGTTTTTT.

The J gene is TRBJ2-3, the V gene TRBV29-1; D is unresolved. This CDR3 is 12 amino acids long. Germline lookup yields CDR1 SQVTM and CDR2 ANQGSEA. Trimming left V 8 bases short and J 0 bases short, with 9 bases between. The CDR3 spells CSLSRSTDTQYF. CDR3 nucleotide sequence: TGCAGCCTCAGTAGGAGCACAGATACGCAGTATTTT.

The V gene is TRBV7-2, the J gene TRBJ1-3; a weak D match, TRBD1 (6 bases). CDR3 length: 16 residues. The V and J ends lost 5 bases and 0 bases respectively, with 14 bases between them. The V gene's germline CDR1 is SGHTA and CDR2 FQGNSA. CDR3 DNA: TGTGCCAGCAGCGCATCAGGGGTGCGCTCTGGAAACACCATATATTTT. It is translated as CASSASGVRSGNTIYF. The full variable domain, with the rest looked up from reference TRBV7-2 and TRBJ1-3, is GAGVSQSPSNKVTEKGKDVELRCDPISGHTALYWYRQSLGQGLEFLIYFQGNSAPDKSGLPSDRFSAERTGGSVSTLTIQRTQQEDSAVYLCASSASGVRSGNTIYFGEGSWLTVV.

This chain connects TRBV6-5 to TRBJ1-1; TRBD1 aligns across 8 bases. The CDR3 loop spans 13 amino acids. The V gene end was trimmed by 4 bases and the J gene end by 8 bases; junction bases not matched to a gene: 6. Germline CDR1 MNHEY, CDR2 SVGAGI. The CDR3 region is CASSWTGYAEAFF. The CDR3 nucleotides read TGTGCCAGCAGTTGGACAGGGTACGCGGAAGCTTTCTTT.

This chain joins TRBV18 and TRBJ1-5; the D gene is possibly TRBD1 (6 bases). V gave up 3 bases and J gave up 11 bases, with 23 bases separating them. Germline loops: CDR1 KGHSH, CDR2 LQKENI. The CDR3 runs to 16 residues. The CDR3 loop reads CASSPAGTPGPTAQHF. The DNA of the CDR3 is TGTGCCAGCTCACCGGCCGGGACACCGGGACCGACGGCCCAGCATTTT.

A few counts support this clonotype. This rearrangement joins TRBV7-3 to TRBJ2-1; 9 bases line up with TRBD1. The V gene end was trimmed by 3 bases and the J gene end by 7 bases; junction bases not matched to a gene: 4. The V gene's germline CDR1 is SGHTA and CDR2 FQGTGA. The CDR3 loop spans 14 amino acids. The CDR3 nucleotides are TGTGCCAGCAGCTTCGGACAGGGGATGAATGAGCAGTTCTTC. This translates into CASSFGQGMNEQFF.

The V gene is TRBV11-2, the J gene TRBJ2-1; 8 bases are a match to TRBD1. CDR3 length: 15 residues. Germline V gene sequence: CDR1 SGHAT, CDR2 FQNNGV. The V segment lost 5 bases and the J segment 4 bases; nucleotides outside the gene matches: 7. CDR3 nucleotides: TGTGCCAGCAGCGTTAGACAGGGGAAGTACAATGAGCAGTTCTTC. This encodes CASSVRQGKYNEQFF. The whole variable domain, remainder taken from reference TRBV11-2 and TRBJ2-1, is EAGVAQSPRYKIIEKRQSVAFWCNPISGHATLYWYQQILGQGPKLLIQFQNNGVVDDSQLPKDRFSAERLKGVDSTLKIQPAKLEDSAVYLCASSVRQGKYNEQFFGPGTRLTVL.